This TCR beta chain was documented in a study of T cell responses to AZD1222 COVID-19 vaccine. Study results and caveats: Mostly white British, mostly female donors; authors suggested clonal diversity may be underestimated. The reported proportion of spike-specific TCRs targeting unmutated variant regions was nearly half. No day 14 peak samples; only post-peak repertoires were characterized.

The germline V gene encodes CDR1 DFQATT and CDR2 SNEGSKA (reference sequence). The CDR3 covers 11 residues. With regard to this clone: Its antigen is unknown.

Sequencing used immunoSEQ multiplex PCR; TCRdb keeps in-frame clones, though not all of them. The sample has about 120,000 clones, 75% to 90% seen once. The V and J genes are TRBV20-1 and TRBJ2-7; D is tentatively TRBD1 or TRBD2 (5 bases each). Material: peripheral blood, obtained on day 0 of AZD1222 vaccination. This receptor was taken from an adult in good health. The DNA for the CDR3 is TGCGGGGGTAGACGGGGCGCGGAGCAGTACTTC. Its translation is CGGRRGAEQYF.